The source of this TCR beta chain is a study of OX40 agonist ivuxolimab in advanced cancers. Study at large: Dose-escalation patients' cancers were hepatocellular carcinoma, melanoma, renal cell or head and neck cancer. Among those enrolled, mean age was roughly 55 years (range about 23 to 80) and approximately 80% were male.

A note on this clone: Its antigen remains unidentified.

Assay: immunoSEQ multiplex PCR; the TCRdb copy retains only in-frame clones and omits some. The profile shows 100,000 or so clones, approximately 90% of them singletons. Overall study results and limits: The authors also found low normalized T-cell clonal expansion in some nonresponders.

The ends were cut back, 6 bases at V and 10 bases at J, with 15 bases in the middle. CDR1 and CDR2 (germline): SGHDT, YYEEEE. The CDR3 consists of 12 residues. This chain links TRBV5-6 with TRBJ2-3; no firm D call. The specimen comprised CD4+ or CD8+ T cells sorted from blood, sampled in a trial of the OX40 agonist ivuxolimab. This clonotype originated in an adult with an advanced solid tumor such as melanoma, head and neck, liver or kidney cancer. CDR3 bases: TGTGCCAGCACCACACTCGCCGGCGCGCAGTATTTT. Its translation: CASTTLAGAQYF. The full variable domain, completed using reference TRBV5-6 and TRBJ2-3, is DAGVTQSPTHLIKTRGQQVTLRCSPKSGHDTVSWYQQALGQGPQFIFQYYEEEERQRGNFPDRFSGHQFPNYSSELNVNALLLGDSALYLCASTTLAGAQYFGPGTRLTVL.